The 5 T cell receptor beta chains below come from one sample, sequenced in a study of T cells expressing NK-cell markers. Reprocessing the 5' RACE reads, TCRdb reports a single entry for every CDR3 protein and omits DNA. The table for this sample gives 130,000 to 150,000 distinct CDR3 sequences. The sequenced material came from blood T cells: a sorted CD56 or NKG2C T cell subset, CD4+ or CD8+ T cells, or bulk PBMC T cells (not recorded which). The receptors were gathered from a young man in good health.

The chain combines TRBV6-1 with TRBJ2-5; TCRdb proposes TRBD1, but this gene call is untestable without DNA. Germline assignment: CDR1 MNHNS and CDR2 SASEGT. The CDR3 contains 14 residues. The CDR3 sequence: CASSQGTGWETQYF.

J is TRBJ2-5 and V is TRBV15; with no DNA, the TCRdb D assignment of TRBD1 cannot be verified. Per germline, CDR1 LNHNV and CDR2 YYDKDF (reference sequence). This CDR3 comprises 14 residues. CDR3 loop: CATSKAAQQETQYF.

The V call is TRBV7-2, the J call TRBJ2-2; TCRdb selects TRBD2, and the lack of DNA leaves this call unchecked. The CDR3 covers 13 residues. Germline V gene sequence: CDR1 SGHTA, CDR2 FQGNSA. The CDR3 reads CASSSPPNRELFF.

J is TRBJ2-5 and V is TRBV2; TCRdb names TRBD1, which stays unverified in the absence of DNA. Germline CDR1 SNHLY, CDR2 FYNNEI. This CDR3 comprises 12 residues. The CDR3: CASKQGSETQYF.

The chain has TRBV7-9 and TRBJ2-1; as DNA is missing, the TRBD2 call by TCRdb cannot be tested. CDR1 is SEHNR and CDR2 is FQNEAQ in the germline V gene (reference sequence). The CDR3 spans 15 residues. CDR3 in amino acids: CASSLGRELSDEQFF.